What follows is one T cell receptor beta chain and its context. The source of the sample is a study of T cell changes during pregnancy in multiple sclerosis. Trimming cost V 6 bases and J 0 bases, with 9 bases left between them. Germline V gene data show CDR1 as KGHSH and CDR2 as LQKENI. The CDR3 is made up of 14 amino acids. TCRdb's table, derived via immunoSEQ multiplex PCR, lists solely in-frame clones and lacks some. The data contain approximately 58,000 clones, 92% of them seen just once; the ten biggest clones take up 2.5% to 3.5%. The gene calls are TRBV18 and TRBJ1-5; no reliable D call. The TCR originated in a female donor in good health, enrolled as a control in a pregnancy study. Material: peripheral blood, obtained in the second trimester of pregnancy. CDR3 DNA sequence: TGTGCCAGCTCGCCCACAGATAGCAATCAGCCCCAGCATTTT. Its protein is CASSPTDSNQPQHF.